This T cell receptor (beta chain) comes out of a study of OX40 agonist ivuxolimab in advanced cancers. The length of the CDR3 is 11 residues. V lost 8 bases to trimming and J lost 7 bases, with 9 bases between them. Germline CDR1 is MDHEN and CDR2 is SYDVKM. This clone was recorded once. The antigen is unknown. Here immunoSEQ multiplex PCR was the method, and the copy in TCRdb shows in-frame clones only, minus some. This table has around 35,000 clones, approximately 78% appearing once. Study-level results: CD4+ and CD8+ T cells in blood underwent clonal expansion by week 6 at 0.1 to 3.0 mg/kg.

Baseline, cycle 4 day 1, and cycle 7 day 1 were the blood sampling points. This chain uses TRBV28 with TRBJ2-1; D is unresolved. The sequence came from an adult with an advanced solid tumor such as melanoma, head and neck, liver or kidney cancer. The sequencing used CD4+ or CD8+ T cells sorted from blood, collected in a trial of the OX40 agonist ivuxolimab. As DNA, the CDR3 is TGTGCCAGCGGCGCCGCAAATGAGCAGTTCTTC. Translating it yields CASGAANEQFF.